This T cell receptor beta chain emerged from a study of cytomegalovirus exposure and HLA in healthy donors. Details on this clone: What it recognizes is unknown.

General study results and limits: Excluded: some indistinguishable V segments such as TRBV6-2 and TRBV6-3.

CDR1 MGHRA and CDR2 YSYEKL come from the germline V gene. V dropped 0 bases and J dropped 2; count of bases not matched to a gene: 5. The CDR3 contains 16 residues. 13 Jbeta primers and 60 Vbeta primers were used for the PCR. Libraries were prepared by immunoSEQ multiplex PCR; TCRdb keeps only in-frame clonotypes and omits some of them. In the table there are about 210,000 clones, more than 75% of which are singletons. The sequence came from a man aged 35-49 years in good health and CMV-seropositive. V usage is TRBV4-1 and J usage is TRBJ1-2; 8 nucleotides agree with TRBD1. Sequences were obtained from PBMCs. CDR3 sequence reads: CASSQDRTGPNYGYTF. CDR3 bases: TGCGCCAGCAGCCAAGATAGGACAGGGCCCAACTATGGCTACACCTTC.